Given below is one T cell receptor beta chain in context. Its antigen remains undetermined. The input lacks base qualities; no much larger clone sits a single base away. Donors were 40 or so systemically healthy Caucasian individuals from Russia aged about 6 to 100 years. About 10 milliliters of peripheral blood were drawn from each donor into EDTA-treated Vacutainer tubes. Ficoll-Paque density-gradient centrifugation was used to isolate PBMCs, with at least 7 million per sample. Total RNA, at least 5.5 micrograms per sample, was extracted from PBMCs with Trizol reagent. For every donor, an aliquot of PBMCs went through flow cytometry to measure the percentages of naive CD45RAhigh/CD27high T cells. Libraries were constructed by 5' RACE. The sequencing machine was an Illumina HiSeq 2500. A second roughly 6 to 12 cycle PCR used a sample-barcoded 5' primer and a J-beta primer mix. A template-switch 5' adaptor carrying 12 random nucleotides introduced a unique molecular identifier onto each TCR beta cDNA molecule. At least 2.5 million CDR3-containing paired-end reads were obtained from each sample. All of the RNA was converted into first-strand cDNA using the Mint cDNA synthesis kit, with a TRBC-specific oligonucleotide serving as the primer. Following uracil-DNA glycosylase treatment, a first 18-cycle PCR with universal primers M1SS and BC2_uni_R was performed on all cDNA. The paper's data handling went like this. Each sample was normalized by randomly selecting 1 million high-quality reads, each carrying a distinct molecular identifier. Reads sharing molecular identifiers were discarded rather than binned into consensus sequences. MiTCR, with a Q25 quality threshold and the strictest error-elimination algorithm, was used for CDR3 identification, clonotype clustering and error correction. A nonparametric unseen species model using Euler transformation provided a lower-bound estimate of total TCR beta diversity. TCRdb reprocessing: public reads trimmed at Q25 with fastp, clones called with MiXCR, in-frame beta chains kept. When rows share a CDR3 protein, they turn into one entry using the most common DNA and genes. None of the V and J calls come from the authors' own analysis; TCRdb made them. A total of roughly 830,000 distinct CDR3 sequences appear in this sample, around two thirds of them only once. The ten largest make up approximately 30% of the sample.

These data come from a study of blood T cells in healthy people across ages (dated by TCRdb to 2015 to 2017). About the study as a whole: In model experiments, template switching captured roughly one uniquely barcoded TCR beta cDNA molecule for every two T cells. Using the same blood draw, the study looked at two additional independent replicas of 1 million unique cDNA reads for two donors, one aged 18 to 30 and the other aged 80 or older. To avoid experimental bias, donors of different ages were spread randomly across the sequencing lanes. Donors were grouped into four age groups: young (average approximately 16 years), middle-aged (around 39), aged (around 66) and long-lived (around 80). Using deep sequencing normalized with unique cDNA molecular identifiers, the study measured how TCR beta repertoire diversity changes with age.

CDR3 length: 13 amino acids, cysteine to phenylalanine. Only the CDR3 portion is preserved as DNA: 39 bases, with reading frame beginning at the first base. CDR1 and CDR2 are drawn from the germline V gene: MNHEY, SVGEGT. V lost 8 bases and J lost 4 bases, and the count of bases not matched to a germline gene is 4. What the study reported, not specific to this receptor: Bulk unsorted PBMC profiling prevented conclusive comparison of naive and antigen-experienced compartments. Compared with the aged group, more naive CD4+ T cells, fewer expanded clones and increased TCR diversity were shown by the long-lived group, suggesting age selection. Total diversity estimates from one million sequenced T cells were considered lower bounds and underestimates. Observed TCR beta diversity per million T cells fell roughly linearly with age, and a significant reduction was already apparent by age approximately 41. There was a strong correlation between observed TCR beta diversity and the percentage of naive T cells measured by flow cytometry. Because the CMV infection status of the donors was unknown, age-related changes in expanded clonotypes may potentially have been confounded.

Material: blood. The chain is encoded by TRBV6-2 or TRBV6-3 joined to TRBJ2-1; 8 bases in between match TRBD1. This TCR came from a man under 40 in good health. In nucleotides, the sequence is TGTGCCAGCCAGGGGGCGAGATACAATGAGCAGTTCTTC. Translated, this gives CASQGARYNEQFF.